The present entry profiles one T cell receptor (beta chain) with its context. The specificity of this receptor is unknown. The library relied on the immunoSEQ multiplex PCR assay. For the multiplex PCR, a mixture combining 60 forward primers for TCR Vbeta segments and 13 reverse primers for TCR Jbeta segments was used. Amplification of the CDR3 region of rearranged TCR beta genes was performed with a multiplex PCR assay on genomic DNA. The Illumina HiSeq System was used to sequence the amplified TCR beta libraries as 87-base-pair reads. The original methods were these. A later analysis tallied roughly 76 million unique TCR beta chains across the 666 repertoires, and about 10 million of those chains were shared by two or more donors. Raw reads were error-corrected and collapsed into unique sequences by a nearest-neighbor algorithm in which closely related sequences were merged to remove PCR and sequencing errors. V, D and J gene segments were assigned by aligning CDR3 sequences to IMGT reference sequences. For a sequence to be retained, a match of at least six nucleotides was required to both a V gene segment and a J gene segment. Rearrangements were called productive when the CDR3 lacked stop codons and stayed in frame with V and J; all others were non-productive. CDR3 was defined according to IMGT convention as the region running from the second conserved V-encoded cysteine to the conserved J-encoded phenylalanine. The earlier analysis of fewer than 700 of the donors excluded sequences that lacked an unambiguous match to a single V gene segment. An earlier analysis of a few hundred of the donors called V segments functional above 56.7% productive rearrangements and segregating when the between-donor standard deviation exceeded 5%. To diagnose cytomegalovirus status from the catalog of TCR beta chain sequences, a statistical classification framework was built. V and J gene assignment, in a later analysis, came from comparing TCR nucleotide sequences with IMGT/GENE-DB human TR gene sequences. In a later analysis, CDR3 sequences and most-parsimonious VDJ recombination scenarios were assigned using the TCRdist pipeline. In a later analysis, each TCR beta chain was defined by its CDR3 amino acid sequence together with its V-gene family, and reads without a unique V-gene family were excluded. A later analysis removed 592 highly shared, low-generation-probability nucleotide sequences to deal with suspected cross-contamination and a sequencing artifact. In a later analysis, a clonal expansion index for each public chain was calculated from normalized within-repertoire ranks of inferred template counts. In a later analysis, generation probabilities were computed with a VDJ recombination model fitted to out-of-frame rearrangements, and the resulting probabilities were checked against IGoR. In a later analysis, hypergeometric tests were used to score TCR-TCR, TCR-HLA and TCR-CMV co-occurrence, with a repertoire-size bias correction applied to TCR pairs. To estimate false discovery rates, a later analysis permuted the HLA or CMV assignments 20 times. A later analysis grouped co-occurring TCRs with DBSCAN, adding TCRdist sequence similarity when clustering within HLA-allele-positive subsets. Repertoires with fewer than 30,000 or more than 120,000 public chains, plus five repertoires with anomalous nucleotide sharing, were excluded from co-occurrence clustering. TCRdb holds this immuneACCESS table with in-frame rearrangements only. Some clones are missing; in checked studies, unresolved V genes explain under half, and the rest has no known cause. V, J and clone size are those of that table, while D and trimming were read from the DNA. The sample table gives approximately 100,000 clones. The ten largest clonotypes hold around 0.6% of the sample.

This specimen comes from a study of cytomegalovirus exposure and HLA in healthy donors (dated by TCRdb to the late 2010s). With respect to the entire study: According to an earlier analysis of several hundred of the donors, roughly 180 million T cells yielded 90 million to 140 million unique TCR beta sequences and approximately 280 Gb of sequence data. HLA typing included class I and class II loci at four-digit resolution. Donor age, sex, ethnicity and CMV serostatus were compiled alongside the repertoire data. An earlier analysis of 587 of the donors applied high-throughput TCR beta sequencing to assess whether each TCR beta V gene segment acted as functional or pseudogenic. Along with the approximately 650-subject first cohort, a separate validation cohort of over a hundred different subjects was used. Among the approximately 400 genotyped donors, approximately 81% belonged to the genetic ancestry cluster associated with self-reported Caucasian donors. All discovery cohort repertoires had been generated using a single sequencing platform. Five DR-DQ haplotypes were treated as single units for association and clustering because of strong linkage in the cohort. In the later analysis, no new phenotypic data were used to find candidate immune exposures; instead, reliance was placed on TCR beta sequences and their occurrence across donors. An early release covering 550 to 650 HLA-typed donors comprised about 300 gigabases of sequencing data and tens of millions of unique TCR sequences. Among about 360 genotyped donors of the cohort, an average of approximately 240,000 unique TCR beta nucleotide sequences were sequenced per donor, roughly 20% of them non-productive. The study used immunosequencing to profile the T cell repertoires of under 700 subjects and linked those repertoires to cytomegalovirus serostatus. A later analysis re-analyzed previously published TCR beta repertoires from several hundred donors and added high-resolution HLA genotyping to study TCR occurrence patterns. In a later genetic analysis, genome-wide SNP genotypes for about three fifths of the 666 donors were used, and that subset was treated as a discovery cohort. The number of donors typed differed by locus, with roughly 629-640 for A, B, C, DRB1 and DQB1, around 500 for DQA1, 600 to 610 for DPA1, and approximately 470 for DPB1. To predict cytomegalovirus infection status, the study brought together high-throughput TCR immunosequencing, statistical association of individual TCRs with disease status, and machine learning. The study was designed to test whether signatures of past pathogen exposure could be identified by cataloging public T cell receptors. On the study overall, not on this receptor specifically: The study gave a list of about 160 TCR beta chains associated with cytomegalovirus. The authors suggested that the approach could potentially be extended to other disease states and immunological phenotypes. Presence/absence analyses assumed roughly uniform sequencing depth across donors, an assumption that may not hold. CMV serostatus was the only immune exposure information available for the cohort. Assigning TCR associations to individual alleles was difficult when HLA alleles, especially DR and DQ, strongly co-occurred. In both the original and validation cohorts, the classifier was reported to diagnose cytomegalovirus status with high specificity and sensitivity. Linkage disequilibrium might explain the correlated functional status among segregating V segments, but an unknown experimental factor could not be excluded. Because HLA typing was unavailable for some donors at each locus, only the typed subset was used in association tests. Most TCR sequences were observed very rarely across donors, whereas some public TCRs were present in many individuals. In vitro tests confirmed that three of the cytomegalovirus-associated TCR beta chains recognize cytomegalovirus antigens. In an earlier analysis of more than 500 of the donors, most TCR beta V segments appeared in productive rearrangements about 87% or about 30% of the time, broadly matching IMGT annotations. According to a later analysis, most CMV-associated TCR beta chains appeared to be HLA-restricted, and the HLA associations seemed to be driven largely by CMV exposure. A further reported finding was that TCR beta sequences accurately predicted the HLA-A and HLA-B alleles for most subjects in the first cohort. The sequencing pipeline was judged likely to have produced a cluster of highly shared sequence variants as a technical artifact. Specific HLA alleles were associated with 16,951 TCR beta sequences at a false discovery rate of 0.05 in a later analysis. The earlier analysis of 450 to 700 of the donors excluded approximately 17 rarely observed V segments, including chromosome 9 orphons, because counts were too low. Compared with equally common non-associated chains, HLA-associated TCR beta chains in a later analysis were more clonally expanded and had lower generation probabilities. According to a later analysis, TCR association rates differed among HLA loci, with DRB1 alleles showing the most associated TCRs and HLA-C alleles showing the fewest. A later genetic analysis reported fewer N-insertions in productive TCRs among donors in an Asian-associated ancestry cluster than the roughly 700-donor mean. Only TCR beta chains were sequenced in this cohort, and the absence of alpha or paired-chain data limited detectable features. V-gene and J-gene trimming of TCR beta chains was associated with a missense DCLRE1C variant in a later genetic analysis, and the association was replicated in an independent cohort. The 87-base-pair reads could not distinguish some IMGT-functional V segments, including TRBV6-2 and TRBV6-3, so those segments were excluded. According to a later analysis, parvovirus B19, influenza, CMV and Epstein-Barr virus appeared linked to several top co-occurrence clusters.

The cohort consisted of 600 to 700 healthy bone marrow donors. At the time of sampling, every cohort member was nominally healthy, though immune exposures that went unrecorded were likely present. The donor was CMV seronegative and was included in the group of a few hundred seronegative cohort members. Every donor gave a peripheral blood sample, and the peripheral blood mononuclear cells from that sample were used for TCR beta sequencing. The Qiagen DNeasy Blood Extraction Kit was used to extract genomic DNA from the blood cell samples. Measured from the cysteine to the phenylalanine, the CDR3 is 15 residues long. Only CDR3 DNA remains: 45 bases, in frame from the first base. CDR1 SGHTA and CDR2 FQGNSA are derived from the germline V gene. Trimming accounts for 2 bases at V and 1 base at J, while the number of junction bases matched to no gene is 3.

The receptor comes from a man aged 45-60 years in good health and CMV-seronegative. Sequences were obtained from PBMCs. The rearrangement joined TRBV7-2 to TRBJ2-7, with 9 bases matching TRBD1. At the DNA level, the sequence is TGTGCCAGCAGCTTAATGACAGGGGGGTCCTACGAGCAGTACTTC. This gives the protein CASSLMTGGSYEQYF.